One and the same sample provided the 32 T cell receptor beta chains below, sequenced in a study of T cell repertoires in cytomegalovirus infection. TCRdb redid the calling of the reads with MiXCR, one entry per CDR3 protein. The data contain 600,000 to 800,000 distinct CDR3 sequences, 24% of them singletons. The sample comprised CD8+ T cells from PBMCs. Receptors were obtained from a human donor in good health (CMV status not recorded). Some clones in this sample may be carry-over from other donors' samples.

The chain links TRBV29-1 to TRBJ1-2; 8 bases agree with TRBD1. Per germline, CDR1 SQVTM and CDR2 ANQGSEA. V dropped 3 bases and J dropped 8; count of bases not matched to a gene: 5. The CDR3 totals 12 residues. The CDR3 bases are TGCAGCGTTGACGGACAGGGAGACGGCTACACCTTC. Translation gives CSVDGQGDGYTF.

This clonotype has at least ten counts. For the CDR3, the DNA is TGTGCCAGCGAGGCGGGTGAGCAGTTCTTC. Its protein is CASEAGEQFF. The rearrangement joins TRBV7-9 to TRBJ2-1; perhaps TRBD2 as D (5 bases). Trimming removed 8 bases at V and 9 bases at J, with 8 bases between. The CDR3 runs to 10 residues. Germline V lookup: CDR1 SEHNR, CDR2 FQNEAQ (reference sequence).

The V gene is TRBV7-9, the J gene TRBJ2-3, with D unresolved. The V end was cut by 5 bases, the J end by 4 bases, with 13 bases between. The CDR3 has 14 amino acids. Germline V gene lookup returns CDR1 SEHNR and CDR2 FQNEAQ (reference sequence). Here the CDR3 DNA reads TGTGCCAGCAGCCCACGTGGAAGGCCAGATACGCAGTATTTT. Translating gives CASSPRGRPDTQYF.

This clonotype was recorded at least ten times. DNA for the CDR3: TGTGCCAGCAGTTACCCCGGGACAGGGGGTTCATGGAAGGGCAATCAGCCCCAGCATTTT. Encoded protein: CASSYPGTGGSWKGNQPQHF. The chain is built from TRBV28 and TRBJ1-5; TRBD1 matches 11 bases. The CDR3 runs to 20 residues. V gave up 4 bases and J gave up 2 bases; unmatched junction bases: 16. In germline, CDR1 is MDHEN, CDR2 SYDVKM.

This clonotype was counted many times. This chain uses TRBV7-8 with TRBJ2-7, with 8 positions matching TRBD1. The CDR3 totals 16 residues. The V segment lost 4 bases and the J segment 3 bases; nucleotides outside the gene matches: 11. CDR1 is SGHVS, CDR2 FQNEAQ, per germline. The CDR3 loop is CASSYSEGQDHYEQYF. Here the CDR3 DNA reads TGTGCCAGCAGCTACTCTGAGGGACAGGACCACTACGAGCAGTACTTC.

Notes on this clonotype: With a much larger clone just one base away, this may be a read error. J is TRBJ2-5 and V is TRBV6-5; possibly TRBD1 for D (6 bases). V lost 0 bases and J lost 3, with 8 bases in between. The germline V gene has CDR1 MNHEY and CDR2 SVGAGI. The CDR3 contains 14 residues. CDR3 loop: CASSYSAGEETQYF. The CDR3 DNA follows: TGTGCCAGCAGTTACTCGGCAGGGGAAGAGACCCAGTACTTC.

A few counts support this clonotype. J is TRBJ2-1 and V is TRBV28, with D maybe TRBD1 (6 bases). V shed 8 bases and J shed 12 bases, with 26 bases lying between them. The CDR3 spans 15 residues. The germline V gene has CDR1 MDHEN and CDR2 SYDVKM. The CDR3, as DNA: TGTGCCAGCCGATCGGTGGGGTCCCTCACCAGGGGGCAGTTCTTC. It translates to CASRSVGSLTRGQFF.

Comment on this clonotype: One end of the junction does not line up with germline, which may come from a read error. The chain links TRBV7-2 to TRBJ2-3; 7 nucleotides agree with TRBD2. The CDR3 loop spans 17 amino acids. Germline V gene lookup returns CDR1 SGHTA and CDR2 FQGNSA. The CDR3 nucleotides read TGTGTCAGCAGCACACCGAGGGGCGGGGGTAGCACAGATACGCAGTATTTT. It yields the protein CVSSTPRGGGSTDTQYF.

This sequence joins TRBV7-9 and TRBJ1-1; D unclear. The V end lost 1 base, the J end lost 11 bases, and 11 bases lay between the germline ends. CDR3 length: 12 residues. Germline V gives CDR1 SEHNR, CDR2 FQNEAQ (reference sequence). As DNA, the CDR3 is TGTGCCAGCAGCTTAGTAAAGGAGTATGCTTTCTTT. Protein sequence: CASSLVKEYAFF.

Many counts were recorded for this clonotype. V usage is TRBV7-2 and J usage is TRBJ1-5; the match to TRBD1 covers 8 bases. This CDR3 region has 16 residues. The germline gives CDR1 SGHTA, CDR2 FQGNSA. V lost 2 bases to trimming and J lost 6 bases; unmatched junction nucleotides: 9. As DNA, the CDR3 is TGTGCCAGCAGCTTATCCGGACAGGGATTACCTCAGCCCCAGCATTTT. Its protein product is CASSLSGQGLPQPQHF. The whole variable domain, filled in from reference TRBV7-2 and TRBJ1-5, reads GAGVSQSPSNKVTEKGKDVELRCDPISGHTALYWYRQSLGQGLEFLIYFQGNSAPDKSGLPSDRFSAERTGGSVSTLTIQRTQQEDSAVYLCASSLSGQGLPQPQHFGDGTRLSIL.

This clonotype was detected only a few times. A read error may produce the germline difference seen at one junction end. The V gene is TRBV7-9, the J gene TRBJ1-6, with D perhaps matching TRBD1 (6 bases). Germline V lookup: CDR1 SEHNR, CDR2 FQNEAQ (reference sequence). This CDR3 is 16 amino acids long. The CDR3: CVSSLARTEYNSPLHF. The DNA for the CDR3 is TGTGTCAGCAGCTTAGCGCGGACAGAGTATAATTCACCCCTCCACTTT.

In this sample, this clonotype turned up a few times. The chain combines TRBV13 with TRBJ2-3; either TRBD1 or TRBD2 may supply D (6 bases each). V was trimmed by 7 bases and J by 2 bases, leaving 16 bases between them. The length of the CDR3 is 15 residues. Germline CDR1 is PRHDT and CDR2 is FYEKMQ (reference sequence). CDR3 amino acids: CASTKGDFHTDTQYF. The CDR3 nucleotides read TGTGCCAGCACGAAGGGGGACTTCCACACAGATACGCAGTATTTT.

Concerning this clonotype itself: This sequence may be a read error, since a much larger clone differs from it by one base. The chain has TRBV10-2 and TRBJ1-6; D not certain. This CDR3 is built from 16 residues. Germline values: CDR1 WSHSY, CDR2 SAAADI. V was clipped by 3 bases and J by 7 bases, with 16 bases between them. The CDR3 loop is CASSDSTRADNSPLHF. The CDR3 coding sequence is TGCGCCAGCAGTGATTCAACCCGGGCTGACAATTCACCCCTCCACTTT.

The chain employs TRBV25-1 and TRBJ1-1; D gene unclear. The CDR3 totals 16 residues. Trimming took 0 bases from V and 0 from J, leaving 11 bases between them. In germline, CDR1 is MGHDK, CDR2 SYGVNS. This chain's CDR3 is CASSEYFDIMNTEAFF. The DNA of the CDR3 is TGTGCCAGCAGTGAATATTTCGACATCATGAACACTGAAGCTTTCTTT. Together with reference TRBV25-1 and TRBJ1-1, the CDR3 gives the full variable domain: EADIYQTPRYLVIGTGKKITLECSQTMGHDKMYWYQQDPGMELHLIHYSYGVNSTEKGDLSSESTVSRIRTEHFPLTLESARPSHTSQYLCASSEYFDIMNTEAFFGQGTRLTVV.

This sequence joins TRBV2 and TRBJ2-7; TRBD2 matches 7 bases. The V gene's germline CDR1 is SNHLY and CDR2 FYNNEI. V shed 7 bases, J shed 12 bases, and the junction held 3 bases outside the gene matches. This CDR3 region has 9 residues. CDR3 in amino acids: CASNTGGYV. The CDR3 nucleotides are TGTGCCAGCAATACGGGGGGGTACGTC.

The chain links TRBV20-1 to TRBJ2-5, with 13 bases that match TRBD2. Germline-derived CDR1 and CDR2 are DFQATT and SNEGSKA (reference sequence). CDR3 length equals 20 residues. The ends lost 1 base at V and 2 bases at J; junction bases unmatched: 16. Here the CDR3 reads CSARGLNPTSGGLLQETQYF. The DNA of the CDR3 is TGCAGTGCTAGAGGATTGAATCCGACTAGCGGGGGGCTTTTACAAGAGACCCAGTACTTC.

The J gene is TRBJ2-6, the V gene TRBV20-1, with D hard to call. The CDR3 extends over 15 amino acids. Germline values: CDR1 DFQATT, CDR2 SNEGSKA (reference sequence). V was pared by 4 bases and J by 3 bases, with 13 bases between. This chain's CDR3 is CSAIPLRDGANVLTF. In DNA form, the CDR3 reads TGCAGTGCTATTCCTCTAAGGGATGGGGCCAACGTCCTGACTTTC.

This clonotype was detected many times. This sequence joins TRBV12-3 or TRBV12-4 and TRBJ2-2, with 10 nucleotides matching TRBD1. The ends lost 6 bases at V and 1 base at J; junction bases unmatched: 11. The CDR3 covers 18 residues. The CDR3 spells CASSWGTGATLNTGELFF. CDR3 sequence (DNA): TGTGCCAGCAGCTGGGGGACAGGGGCGACATTGAACACCGGGGAGCTGTTTTTT.

The CDR3 is CASSFITEAFF. In DNA, the CDR3 is TGTGCCAGCAGCTTTATAACTGAAGCTTTCTTT. V usage is TRBV5-6 and J usage is TRBJ1-1, with D uncertain. CDR1 is SGHDT, CDR2 YYEEEE, per germline. Trimming shortened V by 2 bases and J by 5 bases, and 4 bases separated the two germline ends. The CDR3 length is 11 residues.

There are many counts of this clonotype. This rearrangement joins TRBV28 to TRBJ2-1; D uncertain. Germline CDR1 is MDHEN and CDR2 is SYDVKM. The length of the CDR3 is 12 residues. Trimming took off 7 bases at V and 9 bases at J, with 13 bases between the two ends. CDR3: CASTSLKGEQFF. For the CDR3, the DNA is TGTGCCAGCACCTCCCTGAAGGGTGAGCAGTTCTTC.

At least ten counts were recorded for this clonotype. J is TRBJ2-1 and V is TRBV15; 10 bases agree with TRBD1. This CDR3 is built from 14 residues. The germline V gene has CDR1 LNHNV and CDR2 YYDKDF (reference sequence). Trimming at V came to 5 bases and at J to 3 bases, leaving 1 base not matched to a gene. The CDR3 nucleotides read TGTGCCACCAGCGGGACAGGGGACTACAATGAGCAGTTCTTC. Protein: CATSGTGDYNEQFF.

This chain joins TRBV6-5 and TRBJ2-5; the match to TRBD2 covers 10 bases. V trimming: 8 bases; J trimming: 7 bases; junction bases outside the gene matches: 10. Germline V gene lookup returns CDR1 MNHEY and CDR2 SVGAGI. This CDR3 spans 14 amino acids. CDR3 DNA sequence: TGTGCCAGCGAGGAAGCGGGGGGGCGGGGGACCCAGTACTTC. It codes for CASEEAGGRGTQYF.

The rearrangement joins TRBV6-1 to TRBJ2-7; tentatively, D is TRBD2 (5 bases). The germline CDR1 and CDR2 sequences are MNHNS and SASEGT. The CDR3 length is 13 residues. V lost 3 bases, J lost 2 bases, and 8 bases lay in between. The DNA of the CDR3 is TGTGCCAGCAGTGAGTACGGGGCCTACGAGCAGTACGTC. Its translation: CASSEYGAYEQYV.

The chain combines TRBV13 with TRBJ2-7, with 7 bases fitting TRBD2. The germline V gene encodes CDR1 PRHDT and CDR2 FYEKMQ (reference sequence). V lost 5 bases and J lost 4; bases outside the gene matches: 14. The CDR3 has 16 amino acids. For the CDR3, the DNA is TGTGCCAGCAGCCCCGGACCGGGAGGATTAGAGTACGAGCAGTACTTC. Protein sequence: CASSPGPGGLEYEQYF.

This clonotype occurred a few times. This chain uses TRBV4-3 with TRBJ2-3, with TRBD1 matching over 9 bases. The CDR3 has 15 residues. Germline CDR1 is LGHNA and CDR2 is YSLEER. The J segment lost 2 bases and the V segment lost 6 bases, leaving 6 bases of the junction unmatched. CDR3 region: CASRPGQGTTDTQYF. Here the CDR3 DNA reads TGCGCCAGCAGACCCGGACAGGGGACCACAGATACGCAGTATTTT.

V gene TRBV11-3 combines with J gene TRBJ2-2; D might be TRBD1 or TRBD2, each matching 6 bases. With 1 base removed from V and 6 bases from J, the gap between germline ends came to 9 bases. The CDR3 has 14 residues. Germline CDR1 SGHNT, CDR2 YENEEA. Here the CDR3 DNA reads TGTGCCAGCAGCTTAGCAGGGGACTCCGGGGAGCTGTTTTTT. Translated, it gives CASSLAGDSGELFF.

V gene TRBV28 combines with J gene TRBJ1-2; D remains ambiguous. The V end lost 6 bases, the J end lost 4 bases, and 18 bases lay between the germline ends. From germline, CDR1 is MDHEN and CDR2 SYDVKM. This CDR3 spans 15 amino acids. CDR3 residues: CASSPQMRPSYGYTF. The CDR3 DNA follows: TGTGCCAGCAGCCCCCAGATGAGGCCGTCCTATGGCTACACCTTC.

In this sample, this clonotype turned up many times. This rearrangement joins TRBV7-6 to TRBJ2-5; 10 nucleotides match TRBD2. The CDR3 is 17 amino acids. The V gene end was trimmed by 6 bases and the J gene end by 5 bases; junction bases not matched to a gene: 15. CDR1 and CDR2 (germline): SGHVS, FNYEAQ. The CDR3 reads CASSSAMISGGPETQYF. The CDR3 nucleotides read TGTGCCAGCAGTTCCGCTATGATTAGCGGGGGGCCTGAGACCCAGTACTTC.

This clonotype has only a few counts. The chain employs TRBV29-1 and TRBJ2-1; D uncertain. This CDR3 contains 12 residues. V lost 0 bases and J 7 bases, leaving 7 bases between the germline ends. Looked up from germline, CDR1 is SQVTM and CDR2 is ANQGSEA. DNA of the CDR3: TGCAGCGTTGAAGAGGGCTGGAATGAGCAGTTCTTC. Encoded protein: CSVEEGWNEQFF.

This clonotype occurred a few times. The gene calls are TRBV19 and TRBJ2-7; 7 bases fit TRBD1. The CDR3 consists of 15 residues. From germline, CDR1 is LNHDA and CDR2 SQIVND (reference sequence). J was trimmed by 1 base and V by 1 base; bases with no gene match: 4. CDR3 sequence: CASSIALDRSYEQYF. CDR3 coding DNA: TGTGCCAGTAGTATAGCCTTGGACAGGTCCTACGAGCAGTACTTC.

The table lists this clonotype with a few counts. V is TRBV7-6 and J is TRBJ2-1, with 10 bases that match TRBD1. The CDR3 is 16 amino acids. Germline CDR1 and CDR2: SGHVS and FNYEAQ. The ends lost 1 base at V and 5 bases at J; junction bases unmatched: 5. CDR3 loop: CASSLVAGQGHNEQFF. The DNA for the CDR3 is TGTGCCAGCAGCTTAGTGGCGGGACAGGGGCACAATGAGCAGTTCTTC.

A word on this clonotype: Sequence at one end of the junction differs from germline and may be a read error. The V and J genes are TRBV7-4 and TRBJ1-4; D call uncertain. The V gene's germline CDR1 is SGHVT and CDR2 SQSDAQ. The CDR3 length is 12 residues. CDR3 sequence reads: CASSDITGLCSW. The CDR3 DNA sequence: TGTGCCAGCAGCGACATAACCGGTTTGTGTTCTTGG.